Following are 28 T cell receptor beta chains from one sample sequenced in a study of blood T cell repertoires in COVID-19. Profiling relied on immunoSEQ multiplex PCR, and the TCRdb table lists in-frame clones only, not all of them. The table includes about 190,000 clones, over 70% detected once. The sample taken for sequencing was peripheral blood. The receptors here all came from a man between 60 and 75 years old with acute or convalescent COVID-19.

The chain joins TRBV12-5 to TRBJ2-7, with TRBD1 matching over 8 bases. The CDR3 totals 14 residues. The V and J ends lost 6 bases and 4 bases, in that order; junction bases with no gene match: 8. Germline V gene sequence: CDR1 LGHNT, CDR2 FRNRAP. This CDR3 reads CASGSGQGLYEQYF. CDR3 coding DNA: TGTGCTAGTGGCTCCGGACAGGGACTTTACGAGCAGTACTTC.

This chain joins TRBV19 and TRBJ2-3; TRBD2 agrees at 8 bases. Looked up from germline, CDR1 is LNHDA and CDR2 is SQIVND (reference sequence). The CDR3 totals 12 residues. With V trimmed by 6 bases and J by 4 bases, 0 bases remained unmatched. CDR3 DNA sequence: TGTGCCAGTAGCGGGAGGGCAGATACGCAGTATTTT. Translated, it gives CASSGRADTQYF.

The chain carries TRBV29-1 and TRBJ1-1; 7 bases agree with TRBD1. Per the germline V gene, CDR1 is SQVTM and CDR2 is ANQGSEA. CDR3 size: 10 residues. Unmatched junction bases numbered 3, after V lost 8 bases and J lost 6 bases. CDR3 coding DNA: TGCAGCACCACAGGGGCTGAAGCTTTCTTT. This encodes CSTTGAEAFF.

The chain has TRBV5-1 and TRBJ2-3; weak D call: TRBD2 (5 bases). Germline loops: CDR1 SGHRS, CDR2 YFSETQ. Trimming removed 2 bases at V and 6 bases at J, with 19 bases between. The CDR3 runs to 16 residues. The CDR3 nucleotides read TGCGCCAGCAGCTTCGGGAAAAGTAGTCCACCCGATACGCAGTATTTT. Protein: CASSFGKSSPPDTQYF.

Only one count was recorded for this clone. The rearrangement uses TRBV6-5 and TRBJ1-1; a possible D gene is TRBD1 (6 bases). Trimming took 3 bases from V and 4 from J, leaving 12 bases between them. The germline V gene has CDR1 MNHEY and CDR2 SVGAGI. CDR3 length equals 14 residues. The DNA for the CDR3 is TGTGCCAGCAGTTATCCCCGGACAGCCACTGAAGCTTTCTTT. Its protein is CASSYPRTATEAFF.

The chain has TRBV4-1 and TRBJ2-3; 7 positions match TRBD1. The V gene end was trimmed by 4 bases and the J gene end by 4 bases; junction bases not matched to a gene: 8. Per germline, CDR1 MGHRA and CDR2 YSYEKL. This CDR3 contains 15 residues. The CDR3 is CASSPRQGSADTQYF. DNA of the CDR3: TGCGCCAGCAGCCCCCGACAGGGATCGGCAGATACGCAGTATTTT.

The rearrangement links TRBV7-9 to TRBJ2-3; possible D gene TRBD2, 5 bases. This CDR3 has 14 residues. Per germline, CDR1 SEHNR and CDR2 FQNEAQ (reference sequence). V was trimmed by 8 bases and J by 2 bases, leaving 14 bases between them. CDR3 nucleotide sequence: TGTGCCAGCCTCCCGGGGAGATCCACAGATACGCAGTATTTT. This encodes CASLPGRSTDTQYF.

The chain has TRBV2 and TRBJ1-3, with D perhaps TRBD1 (5 bases). The CDR3 spans 13 residues. Trimming removed 8 bases from V and 4 bases from J, with 12 bases in between. The germline V gene encodes CDR1 SNHLY and CDR2 FYNNEI. This chain's CDR3 is CASRGDAGNTIYF. The CDR3 DNA reads as TGTGCCAGCCGGGGGGATGCCGGAAACACCATATATTTT.

This chain uses TRBV18 with TRBJ1-4; D is perhaps TRBD1 (6 bases). The CDR3 loop spans 16 amino acids. With 3 bases removed from V and 7 bases from J, the gap between germline ends came to 18 bases. CDR1 and CDR2 from the germline V gene are KGHSH and LQKENI. The CDR3 loop reads CASSPYQGLGGEKLFF. For the CDR3, the DNA is TGTGCCAGCTCACCCTACCAGGGGCTAGGTGGTGAAAAACTGTTTTTT.

The rearrangement uses TRBV4-3 and TRBJ1-4, with D perhaps matching TRBD1 (6 bases). The CDR3 covers 16 residues. Germline V lookup: CDR1 LGHNA, CDR2 YSLEER. V lost 1 base to trimming and J lost 7 bases, with 16 bases between them. CDR3 coding DNA: TGCGCCAGCAGCCAAGGCAGGGGAAGGCTTGGTGAAAAACTGTTTTTT. Protein product: CASSQGRGRLGEKLFF.

The chain combines TRBV10-1 with TRBJ2-7; TRBD1 matches 9 bases. The CDR3 runs 14 residues. V dropped 8 bases and J dropped 5; count of bases not matched to a gene: 10. Germline-derived CDR1 and CDR2 are WNHNN and SYGVQD (reference sequence). Here the CDR3 reads CASVGQGLVHEQYF. The CDR3 coding sequence is TGCGCCAGCGTTGGACAGGGGTTGGTCCACGAGCAGTACTTC.

The V call is TRBV2, the J call TRBJ2-1; 11 bases agree with TRBD2. Trimming cost V 6 bases and J 0 bases; bases outside gene matches: 1. This CDR3 is built from 15 residues. Germline V gives CDR1 SNHLY, CDR2 FYNNEI. The CDR3 nucleotides are TGTGCCAGCAGCGGACTAGCGGGCTCCTACAATGAGCAGTTCTTC. The encoded protein is CASSGLAGSYNEQFF.

The chain recombines TRBV29-1 with TRBJ1-4, with D tentatively TRBD1 (6 bases). Germline-derived CDR1 and CDR2 are SQVTM and ANQGSEA. CDR3 length: 14 amino acids. Trimming cost V 6 bases and J 6 bases, with 17 bases left between them. This CDR3 is CSVGRRGRDEKLFF. Here the CDR3 DNA reads TGCAGCGTCGGACGCAGGGGAAGGGATGAAAAACTGTTTTTT.

This clone was recorded a few times. The J gene is TRBJ2-3, the V gene TRBV6-4; 12 bases align to TRBD2. CDR1 and CDR2 from the germline V gene are MRHNA and SNTAGT. Trimming took 4 bases from V and 2 from J; bases not matched to a gene: 1. The CDR3 extends over 15 amino acids. CDR3 in amino acids: CASSASGGATDTQYF. For the CDR3, the DNA is TGTGCCAGCAGTGCTAGCGGGGGGGCCACAGATACGCAGTATTTT.

This clone showed up just once. The chain recombines TRBV7-3 with TRBJ1-1; D ambiguous. The germline CDR1 and CDR2 sequences are SGHTA and FQGTGA. The CDR3 has 13 amino acids. Trimming removed 6 bases at V and 1 base at J, with 9 bases between. CDR3 protein: CASRQSSNTEAFF. The CDR3 DNA reads TGTGCCAGCAGACAGAGTTCGAACACTGAAGCTTTCTTT.

The chain recombines TRBV5-1 with TRBJ2-7, with D possibly being TRBD2 (7 bases). This CDR3 region has 17 residues. Germline CDR1 SGHRS, CDR2 YFSETQ. The ends were cut back, 4 bases at V and 2 bases at J, with 22 bases in the middle. The CDR3 DNA follows: TGCGCCAGCAGCCTGCGGGGGCGGAACAGTGAAACCTACGAGCAGTACTTC. Amino acid sequence: CASSLRGRNSETYEQYF.

Remarks on this clone: This sample also contains other DNA sequences that code for the same CDR3. This CDR3 reads CASSLGQGAGQPQHF. The CDR3 DNA reads as TGCGCCAGCAGCTTAGGACAGGGGGCTGGTCAGCCCCAGCATTTT. This chain connects TRBV5-1 to TRBJ1-5, with 11 bases lining up with TRBD1. The CDR3 is 15 residues long. From germline, CDR1 is SGHRS and CDR2 YFSETQ. Germline trimming cut 2 bases from V and 6 bases from J; bases unmatched to any gene: 4.

The chain joins TRBV29-1 to TRBJ1-6; 7 bases are shared with TRBD1. The V gene's germline CDR1 is SQVTM and CDR2 ANQGSEA. The CDR3 has 13 residues. Unmatched junction bases numbered 8, after V lost 5 bases and J lost 10 bases. CDR3 nucleotides: TGCAGCGTTAGACAGGGAAGGAACTCACCCCTCCACTTT. Residues: CSVRQGRNSPLHF.

The chain joins TRBV6-5 to TRBJ1-1; 7 positions agree with TRBD1. CDR1 and CDR2 (germline): MNHEY, SVGAGI. The trim removed 6 bases at V and 5 bases at J, leaving 12 bases unmatched. CDR3 length: 15 amino acids. The CDR3 region is CASRRVTGVRTEAFF. DNA of the CDR3: TGTGCCAGCAGAAGAGTTACAGGGGTTCGGACTGAAGCTTTCTTT.

The V and J genes are TRBV11-2 and TRBJ1-2; 9 bases match TRBD1. CDR3 size: 16 residues. V lost 5 bases and J lost 4; bases outside the gene matches: 11. Germline loops: CDR1 SGHAT, CDR2 FQNNGV. The CDR3 region has the DNA TGTGCCAGCAGCCGAGGTTTCTTGACAGGGGGCTATGGCTACACCTTC. It codes for CASSRGFLTGGYGYTF.

The chain carries TRBV29-1 and TRBJ1-2; D possibly corresponds to TRBD1 (6 bases). Germline-derived CDR1 and CDR2 are SQVTM and ANQGSEA. Trimming removed 5 bases from V and 4 bases from J, with 11 bases in between. The CDR3 totals 12 residues. The CDR3 loop is CSVQGGPYGYTF. CDR3 nucleotide sequence: TGCAGCGTTCAAGGGGGGCCCTATGGCTACACCTTC. The full variable domain, with the rest looked up from reference TRBV29-1 and TRBJ1-2, is SAVISQKPSRDICQRGTSLTIQCQVDSQVTMMFWYRQQPGQSLTLIATANQGSEATYESGFVIDKFPISRPNLTFSTLTVSNMSPEDSSIYLCSVQGGPYGYTFGSGTRLTVV.

V and J are TRBV4-3 and TRBJ1-3; D perhaps matches TRBD1 (5 bases). The V end was cut by 0 bases, the J end by 2 bases, with 14 bases between. The CDR3 has 17 amino acids. Germline CDR1 is LGHNA and CDR2 is YSLEER. In DNA form, the CDR3 reads TGCGCCAGCAGCCAAGATCGGTCCCAGGGTGCTGGAAACACCATATATTTT. This gives the protein CASSQDRSQGAGNTIYF.

The V call is TRBV6-2 or TRBV6-3, the J call TRBJ1-1, with TRBD1 matching 10 bases. J lost 5 bases, V lost 0 bases, and 3 bases had no gene match. The CDR3 length is 15 residues. Germline V CDR1 and CDR2: MNHEY, SVGEGT. Written as DNA, the CDR3 is TGTGCCAGCAGTTACTCGACAGGGGGCTTAACTGAAGCTTTCTTT. It specifies CASSYSTGGLTEAFF.

The V call is TRBV9, the J call TRBJ2-1; 7 bases line up with TRBD1. This CDR3 has 15 amino acids. Looked up from germline, CDR1 is SGDLS and CDR2 is YYNGEE. The V gene end was trimmed by 2 bases and the J gene end by 7 bases; junction bases not matched to a gene: 9. The CDR3 DNA follows: TGTGCCAGCAGCGTTAGGACAGGTGGCAAGAATGAGCAGTTCTTC. Its protein is CASSVRTGGKNEQFF.

This clone appeared a single time. The rearrangement links TRBV2 to TRBJ2-1; weak D call: TRBD2 (6 bases). This CDR3 has 17 residues. In germline, CDR1 is SNHLY, CDR2 FYNNEI. V was clipped by 2 bases and J by 0 bases, with 14 bases between them. The CDR3 bases are TGTGCCAGCAGTGAAACTAGCTCCTACCGCTCCTACAATGAGCAGTTCTTC. It codes for CASSETSSYRSYNEQFF.

The CDR3 loop is CASSLSGGTGDGYTF. The CDR3 DNA sequence: TGCGCCAGCAGCTTGAGTGGGGGGACTGGAGATGGCTACACCTTC. This chain uses TRBV5-1 with TRBJ1-2; perhaps TRBD1 as D (5 bases). The CDR3 has 15 residues. Trimming cost V 1 base and J 6 bases, with 16 bases left between them. Germline loops: CDR1 SGHRS, CDR2 YFSETQ.

CDR3 residues: CASSKLAGVIYEQYF. The CDR3 DNA follows: TGTGCCAGTAGTAAACTAGCGGGAGTGATTTACGAGCAGTACTTC. The rearrangement joins TRBV19 to TRBJ2-7; the match to TRBD2 covers 11 bases. Germline V gene sequence: CDR1 LNHDA, CDR2 SQIVND (reference sequence). The CDR3 loop spans 15 amino acids. With V trimmed by 4 bases and J by 4 bases, 6 bases remained unmatched.

CDR3 nucleotide sequence: TGTGCCAGCTGGGGCGGGGGGACAGATACGCAGTATTTT. This encodes CASWGGGTDTQYF. V and J are TRBV2 and TRBJ2-3; 8 bases align to TRBD2. This CDR3 is built from 13 residues. With V trimmed by 8 bases and J by 3 bases, 4 bases remained unmatched. Germline V lookup: CDR1 SNHLY, CDR2 FYNNEI. Filled out from reference TRBV2 and TRBJ2-3, the complete variable domain reads EPEVTQTPSHQVTQMGQEVILRCVPISNHLYFYWYRQILGQKVEFLVSFYNNEISEKSEIFDDQFSVERPDGSNFTLKIRSTKLEDSAMYFCASWGGGTDTQYFGPGTRLTVL.